The clone carrying this T cell receptor (beta chain) has a single count. Trimming at V came to 5 bases and at J to 0 bases, leaving 6 bases not matched to a gene. The germline V gene encodes CDR1 SGHTA and CDR2 FQGTGA. This CDR3 region has 16 residues. These data belong to a study of blood T cell repertoires in COVID-19. Whole-study context: The United States, Italy and Spain were the sources of the acute and convalescent COVID-19 samples.

Generated by immunoSEQ multiplex PCR, the TCRdb table keeps only in-frame clones and is missing some. The table has 200,000 to 250,000 clones, around four fifths seen once; the top ten hold 4.5% to 6%. Sequenced: peripheral blood. The clonotype comes from a woman aged 55-70 years who had recovered from COVID-19. The gene calls are TRBV7-3 and TRBJ2-1; TRBD2 aligns across 8 bases. The CDR3: CASSRIAGNSYNEQFF. CDR3 nucleotide sequence: TGTGCCAGCAGCCGTATAGCGGGGAACTCCTACAATGAGCAGTTCTTC.